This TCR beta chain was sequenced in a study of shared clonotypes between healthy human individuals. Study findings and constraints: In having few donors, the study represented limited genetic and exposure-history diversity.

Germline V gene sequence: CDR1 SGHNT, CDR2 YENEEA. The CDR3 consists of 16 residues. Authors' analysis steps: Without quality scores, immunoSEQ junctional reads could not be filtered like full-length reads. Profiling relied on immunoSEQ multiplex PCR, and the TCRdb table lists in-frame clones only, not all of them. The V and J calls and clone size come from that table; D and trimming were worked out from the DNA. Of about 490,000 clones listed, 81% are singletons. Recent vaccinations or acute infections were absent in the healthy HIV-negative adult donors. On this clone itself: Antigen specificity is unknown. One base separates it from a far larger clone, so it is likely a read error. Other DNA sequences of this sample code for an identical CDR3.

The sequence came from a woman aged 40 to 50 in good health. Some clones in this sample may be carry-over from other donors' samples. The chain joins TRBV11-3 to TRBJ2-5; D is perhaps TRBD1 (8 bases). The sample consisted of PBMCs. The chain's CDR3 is CASSLGGGTGQETQYF. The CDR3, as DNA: TGTGCCAGCAGCTTAGGGGGAGGGACAGGACAAGAGACACAGTACTTC.